The T cell receptor beta chain described here comes from a study of CD8+ T cells in alopecia areata. Overall study findings and caveats: Lesional scalp displayed greater clonality than normal scalp, most notably in alopecia totalis/universalis.

On this clone: Its antigen is undetermined.

RNA extraction and reverse transcription yielded cDNA as sequencing template. Sequenced by immunoSEQ multiplex PCR; TCRdb stores in-frame clones only, minus some. This sample carries 100,000 to 120,000 clones, around 59% of them seen once, and the ten largest clones take under 25%. The CDR3 has 12 residues. Trimming removed 5 bases from V and 7 bases from J, with 11 bases in between. Germline V CDR1 and CDR2: LGHNT, FRNRAP. The source is a human donor in good health. Sequencing input: CD8+ T cells sorted from blood. This rearrangement joins TRBV12-5 to TRBJ1-1; D uncertain. The CDR3 DNA is TGTGCTAGTGGTATGAACAAACATGAAGCTTTCTTT. It codes for CASGMNKHEAFF.